This T cell receptor beta chain was captured in a study of T cell responses to AZD1222 COVID-19 vaccine. The CDR3 has 14 residues. V gave up 6 bases and J gave up 1 base, with 9 bases separating them. The germline CDR1 and CDR2 sequences are MNHEY and SMNVEV (reference sequence). This table comes from immunoSEQ multiplex PCR, and its TCRdb copy is limited to in-frame clones, with some not included. The sample includes approximately 60,000 clones, around 83% of them seen just once. The chain uses TRBV27 and TRBJ2-2; D remains unclear. Sequenced material: peripheral blood, taken on day 0 of MenACWY control vaccination. The TCR comes from an adult in good health. This chain's CDR3 is CASSQTENTGELFF. In nucleotides, the CDR3 is TGTGCCAGCAGCCAAACAGAGAACACCGGGGAGCTGTTTTTT.